The clone carrying this T cell receptor beta chain was counted a few times. The data stem from a study of beta chain features in type 1 diabetes. The investigators reverse transcribed all of the isolated RNA, so they sequenced expressed TCRB transcripts. The protocol was immunoSEQ multiplex PCR, while the TCRdb copy is restricted to in-frame clones and leaves out a portion. The repertoire holds about 930,000 clones, with roughly 17% as singletons. Input material: naive CD4+ T cells from blood. The clonotype comes from a woman aged 18-29 years in good health.

The CDR3 region has the DNA TGTGCCAGCAGCCCTGGATACTCCTACGAGCAGTACTTC. Amino acid sequence: CASSPGYSYEQYF. The rearrangement links TRBV11-2 to TRBJ2-7; D uncertain. Germline values: CDR1 SGHAT, CDR2 FQNNGV. Trimming took off 5 bases at V and 0 bases at J, with 8 bases between the two ends. CDR3 size: 13 residues.